These 25 T cell receptor beta chains were sequenced from one sample in a study of glioma-infiltrating T cells. Using RNA template, CDR3s of TCR alpha and beta were amplified with iRepertoire arm-PCR. Via MiXCR, TCRdb re-called the multiplex PCR reads, giving one row per CDR3 protein. The sample holds some 190,000 distinct CDR3 sequences, approximately 30% seen once. The sequencing input was glioma tissue, nonneoplastic brain tissue, or PBMCs (not recorded which). The receptors originated from a human donor with low-grade glioma or glioblastoma, undergoing nonglioma brain surgery, or in good health (not recorded which).

As concerns this clonotype: A much larger clone differs from this one at a single base, so this may be a read error. The chain is built from TRBV29-1 and TRBJ1-5; maybe TRBD1 (5 bases). The germline gives CDR1 SQVTM, CDR2 ANQGSEA. CDR3 length: 12 amino acids. The V end was cut by 4 bases, the J end by 4 bases, with 8 bases between. The chain's CDR3 is CSVAGRNQPQHF. The CDR3 DNA sequence: TGCAGCGTTGCAGGGAGAAATCAGCCCCAGCATTTT. The variable domain in full, with the rest retrieved from reference TRBV29-1 and TRBJ1-5, is SAVISQKPSRDICQRGTSLTIQCQVDSQVTMMFWYRQQPGQSLTLIATANQGSEATYESGFVIDKFPISRPNLTFSTLTVSNMSPEDSSIYLCSVAGRNQPQHFGDGTRLSIL.

Regarding this clonotype: Possible read error: a much larger clone is one base away. V is TRBV18 and J is TRBJ2-1; 7 nucleotides match TRBD1. The CDR3 has 16 residues. The germline gives CDR1 KGHSH, CDR2 LQKENI. V shed 3 bases, J shed 7 bases, and the junction held 12 bases outside the gene matches. CDR3 residues: CASSPRPGQWMNEQFF. In DNA form, the CDR3 reads TGTGCCAGCTCACCGCGACCGGGACAGTGGATGAATGAGCAGTTCTTC.

The genes are TRBV6-1 and TRBJ2-5, with 8 bases identical to TRBD1. The germline gives CDR1 MNHNS, CDR2 SASEGT. The CDR3 loop spans 14 amino acids. The J segment lost 1 base and the V segment lost 6 bases, leaving 4 bases of the junction unmatched. The CDR3 bases are TGTGCCAGCAGGGACAGGGTACGCCAAGAGACCCAGTACTTC. Its translation is CASRDRVRQETQYF.

J is TRBJ1-6 and V is TRBV3-1; no reliable D call. The V and J ends lost 0 bases and 15 bases respectively, with 6 bases between them. Germline CDR1 is LGHDT and CDR2 is YNNKEL (reference sequence). The CDR3 loop spans 11 amino acids. The CDR3 protein is CASSQDHLLHF. The CDR3 DNA reads TGTGCCAGCAGCCAAGATCACCTCCTCCACTTT.

There are many counts of this clonotype. The gene calls are TRBV6-1 and TRBJ2-3; TRBD1 might be the D (6 bases). The CDR3 length is 16 residues. Trimming removed 6 bases at V and 4 bases at J, with 20 bases between. Germline loops: CDR1 MNHNS, CDR2 SASEGT. The DNA for the CDR3 is TGTGCCAGCAGCATTTCAGGGGCAGTTTTATCAGATACGCAGTATTTT. Protein: CASSISGAVLSDTQYF.

The table lists this clonotype with many counts. This chain connects TRBV18 to TRBJ2-1; D unresolved. The CDR3 sequence is 15 residues long. Looked up from germline, CDR1 is KGHSH and CDR2 is LQKENI. Deletions cut 0 bases from V and 5 bases from J, with 11 bases between. CDR3 DNA sequence: TGTGCCAGCTCACCACCGAACGGACGGGACAATGAGCAGTTCTTC. It specifies CASSPPNGRDNEQFF.

This clonotype was detected many times. V gene TRBV27 combines with J gene TRBJ1-5, with 9 bases aligning to TRBD1. The length of the CDR3 is 15 residues. V dropped 4 bases and J dropped 5; count of bases not matched to a gene: 6. Per germline, CDR1 MNHEY and CDR2 SMNVEV (reference sequence). CDR3 residues: CASSSGQGGDQPQHF. The CDR3 nucleotides are TGTGCCAGCAGTTCGGGACAGGGAGGCGATCAGCCCCAGCATTTT.

This clonotype has ten or more counts. The chain uses TRBV2 and TRBJ2-7; D may match TRBD1 or TRBD2 (5 bases each). Germline-derived CDR1 and CDR2 are SNHLY and FYNNEI. Trimming shortened V by 7 bases and J by 7 bases, and 11 bases separated the two germline ends. This CDR3 region has 11 residues. The CDR3 region has the DNA TGTGCCAGCAATATGGGGGAGGAGCAGTACTTC. Its protein is CASNMGEEQYF. Looking up the rest from reference TRBV2 and TRBJ2-7 gives the full variable domain: EPEVTQTPSHQVTQMGQEVILRCVPISNHLYFYWYRQILGQKVEFLVSFYNNEISEKSEIFDDQFSVERPDGSNFTLKIRSTKLEDSAMYFCASNMGEEQYFGPGTRLTVT.

This clonotype was seen ten or more times. The chain couples TRBV7-2 to TRBJ2-1; 11 nucleotides line up with TRBD2. The CDR3 runs to 15 residues. V lost 5 bases and J lost 9; bases outside the gene matches: 9. CDR1 and CDR2 (germline): SGHTA, FQGNSA. The CDR3 DNA follows: TGTGCCAGCAGCGAACCGGGACTAGCGGTGTTTGAGCAGTTCTTC. This sequence encodes CASSEPGLAVFEQFF. Based on the CDR3 plus reference TRBV7-2 and TRBJ2-1, the full variable domain is GAGVSQSPSNKVTEKGKDVELRCDPISGHTALYWYRQSLGQGLEFLIYFQGNSAPDKSGLPSDRFSAERTGGSVSTLTIQRTQQEDSAVYLCASSEPGLAVFEQFFGPGTRLTVL.

The chain carries TRBV30 and TRBJ2-3, with no clear D. CDR3 length equals 13 residues. Germline V gene sequence: CDR1 GTSNPN, CDR2 SVGIG (reference sequence). The V gene lost 4 bases and the J gene lost 1 base, with 9 bases spanning the gap. DNA for the CDR3: TGTGCCTGGACCTTTCCGGGCACAGATACGCAGTATTTT. Amino acids: CAWTFPGTDTQYF. Full variable domain (remainder filled in from reference TRBV30 and TRBJ2-3): SQTIHQWPATLVQPVGSPLSLECTVEGTSNPNLYWYRQAAGRGLQLLFYSVGIGQISSEVPQNLSASRPQDRQFILSSKKLLLSDSGFYLCAWTFPGTDTQYFGPGTRLTVL.

This clonotype has ten or more counts. This chain connects TRBV27 to TRBJ2-1; no firm D call. CDR1 is MNHEY, CDR2 SMNVEV, per germline (reference sequence). This CDR3 contains 13 residues. V lost 7 bases and J 2 bases, leaving 9 bases between the germline ends. In nucleotides, the CDR3 is TGTGCCAGCAAGGGTGGGCCCTACAATGAGCAGTTCTTC. Encoded protein: CASKGGPYNEQFF.

This clonotype appeared many times. J is TRBJ1-4 and V is TRBV6-1; 7 bases match TRBD1. Per germline, CDR1 MNHNS and CDR2 SASEGT. Trimming removed 4 bases from V and 5 bases from J; junction bases left unmatched: 7. CDR3 length equals 15 residues. CDR3: CASSATTGPNEKLFF. Here the CDR3 DNA reads TGTGCCAGCAGTGCTACGACAGGGCCAAATGAAAAACTGTTTTTT.

This clonotype was counted ten times or more. The chain has TRBV7-2 and TRBJ2-3; 7 bases are a match to TRBD2. The junction had 3 bases not matched to a gene; V was cut back by 0 bases and J by 3 bases. From germline, CDR1 is SGHTA and CDR2 FQGNSA. The CDR3 runs to 15 residues. The CDR3 reads CASSLAGGSTDTQYF. The CDR3 DNA sequence: TGTGCCAGCAGCTTAGCGGGAGGGTCAACAGATACGCAGTATTTT.

Ten or more counts support this clonotype. J is TRBJ1-5 and V is TRBV20-1; D remains unclear. The CDR3 covers 12 residues. Germline V lookup: CDR1 DFQATT, CDR2 SNEGSKA (reference sequence). The CDR3: CSALRLNQPQHF. In nucleotides, the CDR3 is TGCAGCGCCCTAAGATTAAATCAGCCCCAGCATTTT.

This clonotype showed up just a few times. The chain combines TRBV4-2 with TRBJ1-6; weak D call: TRBD1 (6 bases). Germline V gene sequence: CDR1 LGHNA, CDR2 YNFKEQ. V gave up 3 bases and J gave up 9 bases, with 15 bases separating them. CDR3 size: 15 residues. The CDR3 sequence is CASSQRTGGFSPLHF. CDR3 bases: TGTGCCAGCAGCCAGAGGACCGGGGGCTTTTCACCCCTCCACTTT.

This clonotype appeared many times. The chain uses TRBV20-1 and TRBJ2-2, with D possibly called TRBD1 or TRBD2 (5 bases each). With 0 bases removed from V and 5 bases from J, the gap between germline ends came to 13 bases. The CDR3 runs 15 residues. Germline values: CDR1 DFQATT, CDR2 SNEGSKA (reference sequence). CDR3 region: CSARDQRGRTGELFF. CDR3 coding DNA: TGCAGTGCTAGAGATCAGAGGGGTAGGACCGGGGAGCTGTTTTTT.

This clonotype was detected many times. The chain uses TRBV6-1 and TRBJ2-1; the D is unclear. Germline values: CDR1 MNHNS, CDR2 SASEGT. The V end lost 7 bases, the J end lost 6 bases, and 13 bases lay between the germline ends. The CDR3 is 13 residues long. CDR3 DNA sequence: TGTGCCAGCACGGGCCGGAACTTCAATGAGCAGTTCTTC. Amino acid sequence: CASTGRNFNEQFF.

The gene calls are TRBV4-3 and TRBJ1-4; D unresolved. The V gene's germline CDR1 is LGHNA and CDR2 YSLEER. The CDR3 is made up of 13 amino acids. The ends were cut back, 1 base at V and 10 bases at J, with 10 bases in the middle. The CDR3 protein is CASSQAYSRKLFF. The DNA for the CDR3 is TGCGCCAGCAGCCAAGCATATTCTAGAAAACTGTTTTTT.

There are many counts of this clonotype. The gene calls are TRBV7-3 and TRBJ2-3, with D perhaps matching TRBD1 (7 bases). Germline CDR1 reads SGHTA; CDR2 reads FQGTGA. The CDR3 totals 15 residues. With 5 bases removed from V and 4 bases from J, the gap between germline ends came to 16 bases. This CDR3 reads CASSRGQGEADTQYF. CDR3 nucleotide sequence: TGTGCCAGCAGCCGCGGGCAGGGGGAGGCAGATACGCAGTATTTT.

This clonotype has just a few counts. The chain carries TRBV7-9 and TRBJ1-3; 8 bases match TRBD1. Trimming took 11 bases from V and 3 from J; bases not matched to a gene: 6. This CDR3 spans 13 amino acids. Per the germline V gene, CDR1 is SEHNR and CDR2 is FQNEAQ (reference sequence). CDR3 in DNA: TGTGCCGCGACAGGGGCTAATGGAAACACCATATATTTT. Its translation is CAATGANGNTIYF.

The chain has TRBV6-6 and TRBJ2-3; the D gene is possibly TRBD2 (5 bases). Germline-derived CDR1 and CDR2 are MNHNY and SVGAGI (reference sequence). V was cut by 2 bases and J by 3 bases, with 6 bases left in between. There are 13 residues in the CDR3. The CDR3 loop is CASSYEGTDTQYF. CDR3 bases: TGTGCCAGCAGTTACGAGGGAACAGATACGCAGTATTTT.

Details on this clonotype: A read error may explain this, as a much larger clone is one base away. The chain couples TRBV7-9 to TRBJ2-3, with 9 bases that match TRBD2. This CDR3 has 16 amino acids. V was clipped by 6 bases and J by 4 bases; unmatched bases: 11. CDR1 and CDR2 from the germline V gene are SEHNR and FQNEAQ (reference sequence). The DNA for the CDR3 is TGTGCCAGCAGTCCGATTAGCGGGAGCGGGGCAGATACGCAGTATTTT. Translating it yields CASSPISGSGADTQYF.

At least ten counts were recorded for this clonotype. CDR3 residues: CASSPGGAEAFF. DNA of the CDR3: TGCGCCAGCAGCCCAGGGGGGGCTGAAGCTTTCTTT. V gene TRBV4-3 combines with J gene TRBJ1-1, with 7 nucleotides matching TRBD1. Germline trimming cut 4 bases from V and 6 bases from J; bases unmatched to any gene: 2. The CDR3 is made up of 12 amino acids. In germline, CDR1 is LGHNA, CDR2 YSLEER.

This clonotype occurred many times. The V call is TRBV6-2 or TRBV6-3, the J call TRBJ2-5; 8 bases line up with TRBD2. V dropped 7 bases and J dropped 3; count of bases not matched to a gene: 10. CDR1 MNHEY and CDR2 SVGEGT come from the germline V gene. The CDR3 is 15 residues long. The CDR3 coding sequence is TGTGCCAGCAACCTACTAGCGGAGACAAAAGAGACCCAGTACTTC. Amino acids: CASNLLAETKETQYF.

This chain uses TRBV7-2 with TRBJ2-5, with 8 bases lining up with TRBD2. Germline V gives CDR1 SGHTA, CDR2 FQGNSA. There are 15 residues in the CDR3. CDR3 sequence reads: CVSSSPGAGVETQYF. The CDR3 bases are TGTGTTAGCAGCTCCCCGGGAGCGGGAGTGGAGACCCAGTACTTC. Drawing the rest from reference TRBV7-2 and TRBJ2-5, the complete variable domain is GAGVSQSPSNKVTEKGKDVELRCDPISGHTALYWYRQSLGQGLEFLIYFQGNSAPDKSGLPSDRFSAERTGGSVSTLTIQRTQQEDSAVYLCVSSSPGAGVETQYFGPGTRLLVL.